The clone carrying this T cell receptor (beta chain) was observed once. This sample is drawn from a study of blood T cell repertoires in COVID-19. Overall study context: The origin of the acute and convalescent COVID-19 samples was the United States, Italy and Spain. PBMCs, B-cell-depleted T cells, or T cells provided the cDNA or gDNA that made up the material.

Authors' data handling: The authors estimated nucleated cell counts from reference gene primer amplification. TCRdb's copy holds only in-frame clones and misses some; the assay was immunoSEQ multiplex PCR. V and J calls and clone size are those listed in that table; D and trimming were worked out from the DNA. The profile shows 150,000 to 200,000 clones, around 86% of them singletons. The CDR3 runs 15 residues. CDR1 and CDR2 from the germline V gene are SGHRS and YFSETQ. The germline V and J ends were trimmed by 0 bases and 6 bases, with 16 bases remaining between them. Sequenced sample: peripheral blood. The TCR was taken from a woman older than 75 in a cohort sampled during active or convalescent COVID-19. V and J are TRBV5-1 and TRBJ2-7; D call uncertain. The CDR3 is CASSLGVVLAAEQYV. The CDR3 region has the DNA TGCGCCAGCAGCTTGGGCGTGGTCCTTGCCGCCGAGCAGTACGTC.